Listed here is a single T cell receptor (beta chain). This specimen belongs to a study of a mutant IDH1 vaccine in newly diagnosed glioma. For the study at large: Of the patients given treatment, roughly 60% were male and approximately 38% were female, and a mean age of around 41 years was recorded.

Time point of the sample: baseline, week 1 (first vaccination visit). Treatment noted: pre-vaccination baseline after standard-of-care therapy. Every donor had a new WHO grade 3 or 4 astrocytoma that was IDH1-mutant, with loss of nuclear ATRX. Sequenced by immunoSEQ multiplex PCR; TCRdb stores in-frame clones only, minus some. The table includes roughly 35,000 clones, approximately 91% detected once. Trimming left V 5 bases short and J 1 base short, with 8 bases between. Germline V lookup: CDR1 MNHNY, CDR2 SVGAGI (reference sequence). The CDR3 is 13 residues long. The clonotype comes from a middle-aged woman with glioma. Sample: PBMCs, taken from a glioma patient treated with radiotherapy, temozolomide or both. V usage is TRBV6-6 and J usage is TRBJ1-2; D might be TRBD1 (6 bases). The CDR3 protein is CASSTGFNYGYTF. CDR3 DNA: TGTGCCAGCAGTACAGGGTTTAACTATGGCTACACCTTC.